This T cell receptor (beta chain) was retrieved from a study of cytomegalovirus exposure and HLA in healthy donors. PCR was performed using 60 Vbeta and 13 Jbeta primers. Profiled with immunoSEQ multiplex PCR; TCRdb holds only in-frame clones, not every one. In the table there are under 200,000 clones, roughly 72% of which are singletons. Looked up from germline, CDR1 is SGDLS and CDR2 is YYNGEE. The length of the CDR3 is 18 residues. Losses at the gene ends were 4 bases for V and 3 bases for J; bases not matched to a gene: 8. A single count supports this clone. The source material was PBMCs. The rearrangement joins TRBV9 to TRBJ2-3, with 16 bases aligning to TRBD2. The clonotype originates from a woman in her twenties or thirties in good health and CMV-seropositive. The CDR3 nucleotides read TGTGCCAGCAGCCCGGGACTAGCGGGGGGGTTGATGACAGATACGCAGTATTTT. This gives the protein CASSPGLAGGLMTDTQYF.